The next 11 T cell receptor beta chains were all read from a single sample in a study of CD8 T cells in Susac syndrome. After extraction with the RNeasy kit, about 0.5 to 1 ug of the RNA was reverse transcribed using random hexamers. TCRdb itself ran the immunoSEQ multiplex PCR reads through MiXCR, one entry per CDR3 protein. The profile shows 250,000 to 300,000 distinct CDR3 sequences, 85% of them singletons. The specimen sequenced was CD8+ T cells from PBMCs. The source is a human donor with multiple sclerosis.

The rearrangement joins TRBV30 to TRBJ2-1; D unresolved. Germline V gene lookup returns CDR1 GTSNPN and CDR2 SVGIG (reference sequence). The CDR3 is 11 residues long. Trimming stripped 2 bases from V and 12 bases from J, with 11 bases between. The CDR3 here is CAWSKVEGQFF. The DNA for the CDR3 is TGTGCCTGGAGTAAGGTGGAAGGGCAGTTCTTC.

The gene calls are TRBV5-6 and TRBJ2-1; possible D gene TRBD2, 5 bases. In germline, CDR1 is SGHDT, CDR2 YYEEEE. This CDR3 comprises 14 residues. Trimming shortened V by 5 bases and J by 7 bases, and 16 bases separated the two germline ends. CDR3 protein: CASSLTRATNEQFF. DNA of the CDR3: TGTGCCAGCAGTTTGACGAGGGCCACTAATGAGCAGTTCTTC.

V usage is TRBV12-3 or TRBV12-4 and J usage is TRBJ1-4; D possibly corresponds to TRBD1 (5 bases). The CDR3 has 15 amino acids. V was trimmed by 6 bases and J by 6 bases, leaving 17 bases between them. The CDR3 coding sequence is TGTGCCAGCAGCCCGCCGGGACCTTGGGATGAAAAACTGTTTTTT. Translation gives CASSPPGPWDEKLFF.

CDR3 sequence (DNA): TGTGCCAGGGGACTGCTGGGCAACTACACCTTC. It translates to CARGLLGNYTF. The V call is TRBV30, the J call TRBJ1-2; D perhaps matches TRBD1 (5 bases). Germline values: CDR1 GTSNPN, CDR2 SVGIG (reference sequence). The CDR3 has 11 residues. V lost 8 bases and J 10 bases, leaving 17 bases between the germline ends.

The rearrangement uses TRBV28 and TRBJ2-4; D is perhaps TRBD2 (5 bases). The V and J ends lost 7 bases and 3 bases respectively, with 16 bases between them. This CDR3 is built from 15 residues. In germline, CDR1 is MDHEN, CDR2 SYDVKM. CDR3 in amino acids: CASMGAFDDKNIQYF. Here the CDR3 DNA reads TGTGCCAGCATGGGAGCCTTTGATGACAAAAACATTCAGTACTTC.

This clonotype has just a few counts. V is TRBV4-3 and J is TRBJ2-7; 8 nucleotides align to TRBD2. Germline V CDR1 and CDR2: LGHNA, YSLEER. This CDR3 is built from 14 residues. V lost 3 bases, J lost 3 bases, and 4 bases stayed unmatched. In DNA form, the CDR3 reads TGCGCCAGCAGCCATAGAAGCGGGAGCTACGAGCAGTACTTC. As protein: CASSHRSGSYEQYF.

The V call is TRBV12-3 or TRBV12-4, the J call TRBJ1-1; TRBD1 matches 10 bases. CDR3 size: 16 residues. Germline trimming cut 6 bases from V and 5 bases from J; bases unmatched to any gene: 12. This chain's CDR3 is CASSYPDRGFFTEAFF. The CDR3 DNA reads TGTGCCAGCAGCTACCCGGACAGGGGGTTCTTTACTGAAGCTTTCTTT.

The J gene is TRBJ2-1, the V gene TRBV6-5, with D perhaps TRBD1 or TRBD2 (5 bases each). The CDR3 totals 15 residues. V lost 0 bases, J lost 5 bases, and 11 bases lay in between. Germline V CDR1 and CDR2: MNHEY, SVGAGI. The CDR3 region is CASSYSGTEDNEQFF. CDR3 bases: TGTGCCAGCAGTTACTCGGGGACGGAAGACAATGAGCAGTTCTTC.

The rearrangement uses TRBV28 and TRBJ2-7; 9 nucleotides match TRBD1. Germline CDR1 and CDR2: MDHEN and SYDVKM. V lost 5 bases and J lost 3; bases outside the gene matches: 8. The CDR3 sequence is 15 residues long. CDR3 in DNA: TGTGCCAGCAGTGCGACCGGGACAGGGTTCTACGAGCAGTACTTC. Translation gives CASSATGTGFYEQYF.

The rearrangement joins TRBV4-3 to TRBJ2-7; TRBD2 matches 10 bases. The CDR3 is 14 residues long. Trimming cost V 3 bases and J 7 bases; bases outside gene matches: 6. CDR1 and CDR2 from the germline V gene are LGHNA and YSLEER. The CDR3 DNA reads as TGCGCCAGCAGCCAGAGCGGGAGGGCTGAAGAGCAGTACTTC. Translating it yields CASSQSGRAEEQYF.

CDR3 bases: TGCAGCGTTGAAATAGGGGACAGAACCTACAATGAGCAGTTCTTC. Translating it yields CSVEIGDRTYNEQFF. The chain links TRBV29-1 to TRBJ2-1, with TRBD1 identical over 7 bases. V shed 2 bases and J 2 bases; nucleotides not matched to a gene: 6. Germline V gene data show CDR1 as SQVTM and CDR2 as ANQGSEA. The CDR3 runs 15 residues.